This TCR beta chain was identified in a study of blood T cell dynamics during melanoma immunotherapy. About the study: Metastatic melanoma patients received first-line pembrolizumab or nivolumab plus ipilimumab. Study-wide results and caveats: It remained unknown if the driving T cell clones were melanoma-specific.

TCRdb keeps only in-frame clones here, not all; method: immunoSEQ multiplex PCR. The table shows about 7,600 clones, with about 84% occurring only once. This CDR3 is 13 amino acids long. Germline V CDR1 and CDR2: MNHNS, SASEGT. With 6 bases clipped from V and 7 bases from J, the junction kept 8 bases outside the gene matches. Remarks on this clone: No antigen is known for it.

Stated time point: week 3, after first cycle of checkpoint inhibitor. Sampling occurred pretreatment (T0) and at week 3 (W3), after cycle one of checkpoint blockade. Disease control meant complete response, partial response or stable disease at 12 weeks. Sequencing used blood, obtained from a patient treated with checkpoint blockade. V gene TRBV6-1 combines with J gene TRBJ1-2, with TRBD1 matching 7 bases. The TCR was taken from a human donor with melanoma. In DNA, the CDR3 is TGTGCCAGCAGCATAGACAGGGAGGGTGGCTACACCTTC. Protein: CASSIDREGGYTF.